This TCR beta chain was identified during a study of blood T cell repertoires in COVID-19. Looking at the study overall: There were acute and convalescent COVID-19 samples, and they came from the United States, Italy and Spain.

Recruits, aged roughly 18 to 100 years, lived in 24 US areas. As processed by the authors: The authors estimated nucleated cell counts from reference gene primer amplification. Produced via immunoSEQ multiplex PCR; TCRdb's table is partial and in-frame only. Clone size and the V and J calls come from that table; the DNA yielded D and trimming. The repertoire holds around 150,000 clones, with just under 85% as singletons. The CDR3 runs 16 residues. From germline, CDR1 is WNHNN and CDR2 SYGVQD (reference sequence). Trimming took off 4 bases at V and 2 bases at J, with 17 bases between the two ends. Source material: PBMCs or T cells enriched from blood (not recorded which). The TCR comes from a woman between 35 and 50 years old who had recovered from COVID-19. This chain connects TRBV10-1 to TRBJ1-1; TRBD1 is a possible D gene (5 bases). The chain's CDR3 is CASSGSIRDSNTEAFF. CDR3 DNA: TGCGCCAGCAGTGGCTCTATCCGGGACTCAAACACTGAAGCTTTCTTT.